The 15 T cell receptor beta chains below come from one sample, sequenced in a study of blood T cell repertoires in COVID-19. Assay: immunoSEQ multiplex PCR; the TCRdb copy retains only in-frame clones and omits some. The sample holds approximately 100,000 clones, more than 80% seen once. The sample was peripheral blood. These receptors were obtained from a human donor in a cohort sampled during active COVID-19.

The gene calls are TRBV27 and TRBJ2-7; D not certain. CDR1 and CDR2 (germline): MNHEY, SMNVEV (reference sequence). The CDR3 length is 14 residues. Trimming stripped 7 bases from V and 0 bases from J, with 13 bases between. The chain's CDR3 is CASKIWRNSYEQYF. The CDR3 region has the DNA TGTGCCAGCAAAATTTGGCGGAACTCCTACGAGCAGTACTTC.

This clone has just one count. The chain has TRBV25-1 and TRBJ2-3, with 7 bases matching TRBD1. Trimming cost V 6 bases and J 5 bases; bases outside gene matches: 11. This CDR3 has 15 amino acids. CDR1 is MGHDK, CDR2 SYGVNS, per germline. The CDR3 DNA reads TGTGCCAGCAGGAACAGGGGCGCAACCCAAGATACGCAGTATTTT. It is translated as CASRNRGATQDTQYF. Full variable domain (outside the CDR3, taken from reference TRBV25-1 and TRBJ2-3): EADIYQTPRYLVIGTGKKITLECSQTMGHDKMYWYQQDPGMELHLIHYSYGVNSTEKGDLSSESTVSRIRTEHFPLTLESARPSHTSQYLCASRNRGATQDTQYFGPGTRLTVL.

CDR3 bases: TGTGCCAGCAGTTATTCTGGCTCCTCCTTGAACACTGAAGCTTTCTTT. It translates to CASSYSGSSLNTEAFF. The rearrangement links TRBV6-5 to TRBJ1-1, with D uncertain. The CDR3 runs to 16 residues. The germline gives CDR1 MNHEY, CDR2 SVGAGI. V was cut by 3 bases and J by 0 bases, with 14 bases left in between.

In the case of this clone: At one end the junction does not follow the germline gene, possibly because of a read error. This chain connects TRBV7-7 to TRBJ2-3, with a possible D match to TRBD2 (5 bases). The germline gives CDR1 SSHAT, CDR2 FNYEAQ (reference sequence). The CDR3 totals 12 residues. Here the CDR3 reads CASSPEGDTQYF. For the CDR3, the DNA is TGTGCTAGCAGCCCCGAGGGAGATACGCAGTATTTT.

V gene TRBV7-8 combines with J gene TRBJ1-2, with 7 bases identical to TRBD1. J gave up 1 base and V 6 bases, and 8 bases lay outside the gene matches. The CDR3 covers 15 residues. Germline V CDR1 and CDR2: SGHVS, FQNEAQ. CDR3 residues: CASSKGTANNYGYTF. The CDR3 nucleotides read TGTGCCAGCAGTAAAGGGACAGCAAATAACTATGGCTACACCTTC.

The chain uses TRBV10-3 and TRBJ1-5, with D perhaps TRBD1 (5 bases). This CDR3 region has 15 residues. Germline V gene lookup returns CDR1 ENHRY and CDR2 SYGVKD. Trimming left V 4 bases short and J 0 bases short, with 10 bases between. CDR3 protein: CAISVAGSSNQPQHF. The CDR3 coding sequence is TGTGCCATCAGTGTGGCAGGGTCTAGCAATCAGCCCCAGCATTTT.

This chain's CDR3 is CASSSAGMNTEAFF. The DNA for the CDR3 is TGCGCCAGCAGCTCCGCCGGGATGAACACTGAAGCTTTCTTT. This sequence joins TRBV5-1 and TRBJ1-1; D unresolved. The length of the CDR3 is 14 residues. The V end was cut by 3 bases, the J end by 0 bases, with 9 bases between. Germline loops: CDR1 SGHRS, CDR2 YFSETQ.

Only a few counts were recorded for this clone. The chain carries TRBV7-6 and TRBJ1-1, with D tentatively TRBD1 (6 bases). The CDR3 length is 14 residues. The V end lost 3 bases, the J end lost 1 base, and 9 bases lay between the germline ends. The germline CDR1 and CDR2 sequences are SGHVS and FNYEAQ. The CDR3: CASSFGQPNTEAFF. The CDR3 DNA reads TGTGCCAGCAGCTTCGGACAGCCGAACACTGAAGCTTTCTTT.

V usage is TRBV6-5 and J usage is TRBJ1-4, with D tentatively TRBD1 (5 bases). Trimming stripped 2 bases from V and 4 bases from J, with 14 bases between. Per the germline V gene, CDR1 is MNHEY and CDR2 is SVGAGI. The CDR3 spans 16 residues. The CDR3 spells CASSYGRRGVNEKLFF. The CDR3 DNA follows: TGTGCCAGCAGTTACGGGCGCCGGGGGGTTAATGAAAAACTGTTTTTT.

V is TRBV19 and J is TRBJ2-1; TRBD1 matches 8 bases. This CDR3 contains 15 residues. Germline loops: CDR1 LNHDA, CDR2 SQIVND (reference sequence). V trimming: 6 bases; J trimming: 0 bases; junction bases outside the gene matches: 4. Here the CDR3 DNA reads TGTGCCAGTAGCGGGACAGGCAGCTCCTACAATGAGCAGTTCTTC. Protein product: CASSGTGSSYNEQFF.

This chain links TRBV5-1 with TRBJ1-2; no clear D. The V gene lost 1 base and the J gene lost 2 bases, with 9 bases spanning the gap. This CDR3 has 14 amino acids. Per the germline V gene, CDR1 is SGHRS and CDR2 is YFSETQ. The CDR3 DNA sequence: TGCGCCAGCAGCTTGTCCCCGGGAAACTATGGCTACACCTTC. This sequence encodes CASSLSPGNYGYTF. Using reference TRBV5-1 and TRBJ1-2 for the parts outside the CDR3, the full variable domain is KAGVTQTPRYLIKTRGQQVTLSCSPISGHRSVSWYQQTPGQGLQFLFEYFSETQRNKGNFPGRFSGRQFSNSRSEMNVSTLELGDSALYLCASSLSPGNYGYTFGSGTRLTVV.

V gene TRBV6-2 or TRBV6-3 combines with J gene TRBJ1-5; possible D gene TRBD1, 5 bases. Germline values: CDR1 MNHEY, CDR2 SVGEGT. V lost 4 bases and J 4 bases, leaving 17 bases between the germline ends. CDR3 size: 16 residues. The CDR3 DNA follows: TGTGCCAGCAGTTTCCTATCCTCGACAGCAAATCAGCCCCAGCATTTT. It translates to CASSFLSSTANQPQHF.

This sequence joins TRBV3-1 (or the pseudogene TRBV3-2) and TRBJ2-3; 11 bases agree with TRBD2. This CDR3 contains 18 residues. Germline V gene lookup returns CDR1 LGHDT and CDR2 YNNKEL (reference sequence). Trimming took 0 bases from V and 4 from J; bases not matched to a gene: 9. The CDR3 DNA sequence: TGTGCCAGCAGCCAAGATCTAGCGGGGGGCCAAAGGGCAGATACGCAGTATTTT. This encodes CASSQDLAGGQRADTQYF.

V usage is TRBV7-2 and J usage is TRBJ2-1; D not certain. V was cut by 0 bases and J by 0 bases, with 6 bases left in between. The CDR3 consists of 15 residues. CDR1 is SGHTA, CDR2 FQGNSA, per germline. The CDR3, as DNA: TGTGCCAGCAGCTTAGCTAGCAGCTCCTACAATGAGCAGTTCTTC. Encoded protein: CASSLASSSYNEQFF.

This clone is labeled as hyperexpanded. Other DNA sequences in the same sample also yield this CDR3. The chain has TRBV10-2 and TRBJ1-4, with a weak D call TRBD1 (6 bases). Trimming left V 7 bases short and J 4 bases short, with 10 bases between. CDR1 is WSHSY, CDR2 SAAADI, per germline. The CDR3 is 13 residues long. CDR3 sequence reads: CASTGHLNEKLFF. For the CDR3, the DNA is TGCGCCAGCACGGGACACCTTAATGAAAAACTGTTTTTT.